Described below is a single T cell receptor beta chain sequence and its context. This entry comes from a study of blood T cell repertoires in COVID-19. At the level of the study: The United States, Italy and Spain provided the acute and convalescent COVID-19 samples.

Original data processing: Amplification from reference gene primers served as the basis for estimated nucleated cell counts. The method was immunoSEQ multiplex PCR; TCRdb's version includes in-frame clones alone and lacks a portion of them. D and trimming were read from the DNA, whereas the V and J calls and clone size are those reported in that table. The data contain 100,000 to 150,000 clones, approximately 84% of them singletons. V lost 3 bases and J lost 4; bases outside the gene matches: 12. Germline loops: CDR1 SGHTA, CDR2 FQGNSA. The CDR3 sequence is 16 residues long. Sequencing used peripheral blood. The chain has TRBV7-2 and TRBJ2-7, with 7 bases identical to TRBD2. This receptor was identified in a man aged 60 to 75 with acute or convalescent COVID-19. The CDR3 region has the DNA TGTGCCAGCAGCTTGCCCCCTGAGGGGAGGGTTTACGAGCAGTACTTC. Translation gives CASSLPPEGRVYEQYF.